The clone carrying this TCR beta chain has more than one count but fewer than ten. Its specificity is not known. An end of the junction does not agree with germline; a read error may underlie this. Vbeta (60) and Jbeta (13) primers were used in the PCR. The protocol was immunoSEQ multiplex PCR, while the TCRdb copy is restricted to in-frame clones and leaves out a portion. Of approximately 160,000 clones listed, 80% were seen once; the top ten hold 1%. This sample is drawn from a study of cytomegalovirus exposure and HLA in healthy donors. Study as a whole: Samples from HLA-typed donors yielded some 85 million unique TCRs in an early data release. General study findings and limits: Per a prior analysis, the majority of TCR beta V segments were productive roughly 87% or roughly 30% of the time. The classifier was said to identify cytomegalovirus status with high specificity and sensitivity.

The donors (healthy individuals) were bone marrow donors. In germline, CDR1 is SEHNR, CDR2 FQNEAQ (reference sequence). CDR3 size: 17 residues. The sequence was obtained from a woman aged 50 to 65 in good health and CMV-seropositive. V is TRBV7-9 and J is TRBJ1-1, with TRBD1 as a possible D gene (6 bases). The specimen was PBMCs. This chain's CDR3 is CSSSQRTGRLMNTEAFF. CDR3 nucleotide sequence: TGTTCCAGCAGCCAAAGAACAGGGCGATTAATGAACACTGAAGCTTTCTTT.